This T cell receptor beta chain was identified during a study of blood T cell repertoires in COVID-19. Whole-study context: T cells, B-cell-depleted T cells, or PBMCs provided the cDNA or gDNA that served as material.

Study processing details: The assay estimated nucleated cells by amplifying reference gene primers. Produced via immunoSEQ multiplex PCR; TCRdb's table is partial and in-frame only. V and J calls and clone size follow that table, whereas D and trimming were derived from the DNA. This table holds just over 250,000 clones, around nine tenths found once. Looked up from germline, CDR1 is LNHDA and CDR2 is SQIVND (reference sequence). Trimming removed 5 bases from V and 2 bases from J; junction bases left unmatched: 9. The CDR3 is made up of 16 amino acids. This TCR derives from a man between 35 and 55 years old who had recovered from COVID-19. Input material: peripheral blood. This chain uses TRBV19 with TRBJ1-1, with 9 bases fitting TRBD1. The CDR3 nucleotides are TGTGCCAGTAGTCCCTTTACAGGGGGCCTAAACACTGAAGCTTTCTTT. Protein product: CASSPFTGGLNTEAFF.